These T cell receptor beta chains were read from a single sample in a study of CXCR3-negative and CXCR3-positive naive CD8 T cells. Reanalyzing the 5' RACE reads, TCRdb keeps one entry per CDR3 protein, without DNA. This sample's table has about 130,000 distinct CDR3 sequences. The sequenced material came from naive CXCR3- CD8+ T cells from blood. Receptor source: a human donor in good health. Some clones in this sample may be carry-over from other donors' samples. Each CDR3 is given with its conserved first and last residue.

V	J	CDR3
TRBV28	TRBJ2-1	CASSPRSRGAYNEQFF
TRBV29-1	TRBJ2-7	CSVVSRGEQYF
TRBV6-5	TRBJ2-3	CASSPLGGPSTDTQYF
TRBV6-2/TRBV6-3	TRBJ2-3	CASSYSQATDTQYF
TRBV9	TRBJ2-1	CASSAGLATYNEQFF
TRBV20-1	TRBJ1-2	CSATTGVGEGSPNGYTF
TRBV4-1	TRBJ1-2	CASSQVGGEGYGYTF
TRBV5-6	TRBJ2-2	CASSHGQGSTGELFF
TRBV6-1	TRBJ2-1	CASSEGRLAGLEQFF
TRBV3-1	TRBJ2-7	CASSPLPGNEQYF
TRBV10-2	TRBJ2-7	CASSDAGALQYF
TRBV28	TRBJ2-7	CASSLMGLAGVHEQYF
TRBV29-1	TRBJ1-2	CSVGWAGDYGYTF
TRBV5-6	TRBJ2-1	CASSGEGLAGGTSYNEQFF
TRBV7-2	TRBJ2-5	CASSRRLEETQYF
TRBV7-9	TRBJ2-7	CASSSAGQGAYEQYF
TRBV4-1	TRBJ1-2	CASSQAGNYGYTF
TRBV4-1	TRBJ2-5	CASSHGGGFGETQYF
TRBV20-1	TRBJ2-3	CSARARSSVTDTQYF
TRBV7-3	TRBJ2-7	CASSPGAGSSYEQYF
TRBV19	TRBJ2-7	CASTPEINSYEQYF
TRBV28	TRBJ2-1	CASSLMTETRYEQFF
TRBV6-5	TRBJ2-3	CASSILGTSVSDTQYF